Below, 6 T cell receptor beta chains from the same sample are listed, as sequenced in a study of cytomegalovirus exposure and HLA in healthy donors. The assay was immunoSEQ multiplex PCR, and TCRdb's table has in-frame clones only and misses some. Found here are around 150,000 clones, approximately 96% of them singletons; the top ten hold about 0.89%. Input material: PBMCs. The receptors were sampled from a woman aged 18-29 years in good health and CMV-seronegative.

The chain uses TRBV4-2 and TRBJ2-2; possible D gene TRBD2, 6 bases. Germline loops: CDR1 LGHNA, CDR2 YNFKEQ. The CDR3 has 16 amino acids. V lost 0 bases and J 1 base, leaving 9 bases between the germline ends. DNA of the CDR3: TGTGCCAGCAGCCAAGAGGACGGGGGGAACACCGGGGAGCTGTTTTTT. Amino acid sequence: CASSQEDGGNTGELFF.

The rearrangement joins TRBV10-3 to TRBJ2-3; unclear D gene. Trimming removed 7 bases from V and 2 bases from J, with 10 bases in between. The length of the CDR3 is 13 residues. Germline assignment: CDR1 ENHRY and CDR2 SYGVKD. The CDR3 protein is CAINSNPTDTQYF. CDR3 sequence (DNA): TGTGCCATCAACTCAAACCCCACAGATACGCAGTATTTT.

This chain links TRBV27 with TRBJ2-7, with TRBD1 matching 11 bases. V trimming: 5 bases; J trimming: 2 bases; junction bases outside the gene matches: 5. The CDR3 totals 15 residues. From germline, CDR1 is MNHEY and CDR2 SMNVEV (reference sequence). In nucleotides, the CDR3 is TGTGCCAGCAGTCAGCCGGGACAGGGGGCCTACGAGCAGTACTTC. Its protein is CASSQPGQGAYEQYF.

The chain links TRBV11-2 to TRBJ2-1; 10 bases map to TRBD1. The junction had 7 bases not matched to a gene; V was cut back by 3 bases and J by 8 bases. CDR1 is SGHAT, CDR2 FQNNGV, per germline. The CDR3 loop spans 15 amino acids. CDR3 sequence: CASSFPDRGRHEQFF. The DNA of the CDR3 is TGTGCCAGCAGCTTTCCGGACAGGGGGAGGCATGAGCAGTTCTTC.

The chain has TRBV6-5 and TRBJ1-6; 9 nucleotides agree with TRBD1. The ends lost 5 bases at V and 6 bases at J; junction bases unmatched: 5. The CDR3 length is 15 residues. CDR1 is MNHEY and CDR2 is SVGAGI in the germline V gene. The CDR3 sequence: CASSTQGQGNSPLHF. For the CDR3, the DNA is TGTGCCAGCAGTACACAGGGACAGGGTAATTCACCCCTCCACTTT.

The DNA of the CDR3 is TGTGCCAGCAGCTCAAAACCCTGGGCGGATACGCAGTATTTT. It specifies CASSSKPWADTQYF. The chain links TRBV9 to TRBJ2-3, with D unclear. CDR1 is SGDLS and CDR2 is YYNGEE in the germline V gene. The CDR3 contains 14 residues. With 4 bases removed from V and 6 bases from J, the gap between germline ends came to 15 bases.